A single sample gave rise to the 14 T cell receptor beta chains below, sequenced in a study of CD8 T cells in Susac syndrome (dated by TCRdb to between 2018 and 2020). Library preparation was by the immunoSEQ multiplex PCR assay. RNA was extracted using the RNeasy kit, and roughly 0.5 to 1 ug of the RNA was reverse transcribed with random hexamers. TCRdb reanalyzed the raw reads on its own, using fastp at Q25 for trimming and MiXCR for clone calling, and kept in-frame beta chains. Every entry covers one CDR3 protein and lists the most common genes and DNA from its rows. For this sample there are over 300,000 distinct CDR3 sequences; about 90% appear just once. The top ten hold roughly 0.059% of the sample. The sample consisted of CD4+ T cells from PBMCs. The origin of the receptors is a human donor with multiple sclerosis.

This sequence joins TRBV30 and TRBJ2-2, with 8 positions matching TRBD1. Germline CDR1 is GTSNPN and CDR2 is SVGIG (reference sequence). This CDR3 spans 14 amino acids. V lost 1 base to trimming and J lost 6 bases; unmatched junction nucleotides: 4. CDR3: CAWSAGTGPGELFF. The CDR3 DNA reads as TGTGCCTGGAGTGCCGGGACAGGCCCCGGGGAGCTGTTTTTT.

This sequence joins TRBV6-2 or TRBV6-3 and TRBJ2-3, with TRBD1 identical over 8 bases. Germline loops: CDR1 MNHEY, CDR2 SVGEGT. Trimming at V came to 5 bases and at J to 6 bases, leaving 7 bases not matched to a gene. The CDR3 extends over 14 amino acids. CDR3 nucleotides: TGTGCCAGCAGTATAGGACAGGGTGTGGATACGCAGTATTTT. Translated: CASSIGQGVDTQYF.

The chain is built from TRBV12-3 or TRBV12-4 and TRBJ2-1, with TRBD2 identical over 12 bases. Trimming at V came to 3 bases and at J to 4 bases, leaving 10 bases not matched to a gene. The CDR3 runs 18 residues. Here the CDR3 reads CASSFWSGGLAGYNEQFF. CDR3 DNA: TGTGCCAGCAGTTTCTGGTCAGGGGGACTAGCGGGTTACAATGAGCAGTTCTTC.

This chain connects TRBV5-1 to TRBJ1-6; D is perhaps TRBD1 (5 bases). The ends were cut back, 0 bases at V and 9 bases at J, with 19 bases in the middle. Germline assignment: CDR1 SGHRS and CDR2 YFSETQ. This CDR3 is 17 amino acids long. The CDR3 protein is CASSLVHRGPEISPLHF. CDR3 coding DNA: TGCGCCAGCAGCTTGGTTCATAGGGGACCCGAGATTTCACCCCTCCACTTT. Complete variable domain (other parts from reference TRBV5-1 and TRBJ1-6): KAGVTQTPRYLIKTRGQQVTLSCSPISGHRSVSWYQQTPGQGLQFLFEYFSETQRNKGNFPGRFSGRQFSNSRSEMNVSTLELGDSALYLCASSLVHRGPEISPLHFGNGTRLTVT.

V and J are TRBV3-1 and TRBJ2-7, with D unclear. Germline-derived CDR1 and CDR2 are LGHDT and YNNKEL (reference sequence). V lost 0 bases and J lost 2, with 5 bases in between. This CDR3 is 13 amino acids long. This chain's CDR3 is CASSQDTTYEQYF. CDR3 DNA sequence: TGTGCCAGCAGCCAAGATACAACCTACGAGCAGTACTTC.

This sequence joins TRBV18 and TRBJ2-5, with TRBD1 as a possible D gene (5 bases). The germline V and J ends were trimmed by 3 bases and 1 base, with 12 bases remaining between them. The CDR3 covers 15 residues. Germline V gene sequence: CDR1 KGHSH, CDR2 LQKENI. CDR3 DNA sequence: TGTGCCAGCTCACCCAGACAGAGGTTCCAAGAGACCCAGTACTTC. Amino acid sequence: CASSPRQRFQETQYF.

The genes are TRBV6-1 and TRBJ2-1; D may be TRBD1 (5 bases). The CDR3 is 14 amino acids. Trimming removed 0 bases at V and 8 bases at J, with 11 bases between. The germline V gene has CDR1 MNHNS and CDR2 SASEGT. The CDR3 sequence is CASSEAARVDEQFF. In DNA form, the CDR3 reads TGTGCCAGCAGTGAAGCTGCCAGGGTCGATGAGCAGTTCTTC.

As DNA, the CDR3 is TGTGCCAGCAGCCGGCAGGGTGGTGAAAAACTGTTTTTT. This sequence encodes CASSRQGGEKLFF. The chain has TRBV3-1 and TRBJ1-4, with D possibly being TRBD1 (5 bases). Germline V gene lookup returns CDR1 LGHDT and CDR2 YNNKEL (reference sequence). The V end lost 4 bases, the J end lost 7 bases, and 10 bases lay between the germline ends. This CDR3 spans 13 amino acids.

The rearrangement uses TRBV20-1 and TRBJ1-5, with D uncertain. The CDR3 consists of 13 residues. Trimming removed 4 bases from V and 2 bases from J, with 9 bases in between. Germline V gene data show CDR1 as DFQATT and CDR2 as SNEGSKA (reference sequence). The CDR3 is CSAKPAGNQPQHF. Here the CDR3 DNA reads TGCAGTGCTAAGCCGGCGGGCAATCAGCCCCAGCATTTT.

In its sample, this clonotype was seen once. The chain employs TRBV30 and TRBJ1-6; D is possibly TRBD1 (5 bases). This CDR3 has 15 amino acids. Trimming cost V 0 bases and J 8 bases, with 14 bases left between them. Germline lookup yields CDR1 GTSNPN and CDR2 SVGIG (reference sequence). The CDR3 DNA sequence: TGTGCCTGGAGTGTCGATCCTTCGGGGGATTCACCCCTCCACTTT. Protein sequence: CAWSVDPSGDSPLHF.

The J gene is TRBJ2-1, the V gene TRBV6-2 or TRBV6-3, with a tentative D call TRBD1 (5 bases). V shed 6 bases and J shed 3 bases, with 18 bases lying between them. This CDR3 is 16 amino acids long. CDR1 and CDR2 from the germline V gene are MNHEY and SVGEGT. CDR3 in DNA: TGTGCCAGCAGGGGGCTGGCAGACACCGTCTACAATGAGCAGTTCTTC. It translates to CASRGLADTVYNEQFF.

The chain links TRBV10-3 to TRBJ1-5, with D uncertain. This CDR3 comprises 14 residues. CDR1 is ENHRY, CDR2 SYGVKD, per germline. Trimming removed 8 bases from V and 0 bases from J, with 11 bases in between. The CDR3 nucleotides are TGTGCCATCGGAATGGACGGTAGCAATCAGCCCCAGCATTTT. This encodes CAIGMDGSNQPQHF.

This rearrangement joins TRBV7-6 to TRBJ2-7; D gene ambiguous. V was trimmed by 2 bases and J by 2 bases, leaving 16 bases between them. Germline V gene sequence: CDR1 SGHVS, CDR2 FNYEAQ. The CDR3 totals 16 residues. The CDR3 loop is CASSLFSPGSPYEQYF. The CDR3 bases are TGTGCCAGCAGCTTATTTAGTCCTGGAAGCCCCTACGAGCAGTACTTC.

The chain employs TRBV7-2 and TRBJ1-5; D not resolved. Germline-derived CDR1 and CDR2 are SGHTA and FQGNSA. Trimming left V 0 bases short and J 5 bases short, with 5 bases between. CDR3 length equals 13 residues. DNA for the CDR3: TGTGCCAGCAGCTTAGCGACCGATCAGCCCCAGCATTTT. Amino acid sequence: CASSLATDQPQHF.